A single sample gave rise to the 5 T cell receptor beta chains below, sequenced in a study of T cell responses to AZD1222 COVID-19 vaccine. Profiled with immunoSEQ multiplex PCR; TCRdb holds only in-frame clones, not every one. Among about 100,000 clones listed, roughly nine tenths were seen once. This material consisted of peripheral blood, taken on day 0 of AZD1222 vaccination. Every receptor here comes from an adult in good health.

The V call is TRBV7-7, the J call TRBJ2-2; no clear D. The V end was cut by 4 bases, the J end by 0 bases, with 6 bases between. In germline, CDR1 is SSHAT, CDR2 FNYEAQ (reference sequence). This CDR3 is 14 amino acids long. In DNA, the CDR3 is TGTGCCAGCAGCTCGACATCGAACACCGGGGAGCTGTTTTTT. Amino acids: CASSSTSNTGELFF.

J is TRBJ1-5 and V is TRBV7-9; D gene unclear. The germline V gene has CDR1 SEHNR and CDR2 FQNEAQ (reference sequence). The CDR3 runs to 13 residues. The V end was cut by 5 bases, the J end by 7 bases, with 12 bases between. CDR3 in amino acids: CASSRTRSQPQHF. The CDR3, as DNA: TGTGCCAGCAGCCGGACGAGAAGCCAGCCCCAGCATTTT.

The chain combines TRBV3-1 (or the pseudogene TRBV3-2) with TRBJ2-3; TRBD2 matches 8 bases. After removal of 4 bases from V and 3 bases from J, the junction contained 6 bases not matched to a gene. The CDR3 extends over 15 amino acids. Germline CDR1 LGHDT, CDR2 YNNKEL (reference sequence). This chain's CDR3 is CASSPVLAGTDTQYF. As DNA, the CDR3 is TGTGCCAGCAGCCCCGTGTTAGCGGGGACAGATACGCAGTATTTT.

The CDR3 DNA follows: TGTGCCAGCAGACAAGACGCAGGGAACACTGAAGCTTTCTTT. Protein sequence: CASRQDAGNTEAFF. This chain uses TRBV7-9 with TRBJ1-1; D call uncertain. Germline values: CDR1 SEHNR, CDR2 FQNEAQ (reference sequence). This CDR3 region has 14 residues. Trimming took 6 bases from V and 1 from J, leaving 12 bases between them.

V usage is TRBV30 and J usage is TRBJ1-1, with no clear D. This CDR3 contains 14 residues. Germline CDR1 is GTSNPN and CDR2 is SVGIG (reference sequence). Deletions cut 0 bases from V and 2 bases from J, with 10 bases between. CDR3 residues: CAWSVLGGNTEAFF. The CDR3 region has the DNA TGTGCCTGGAGTGTCCTTGGAGGAAACACTGAAGCTTTCTTT.